This T cell receptor beta chain was documented in a study of molecular identifiers for immune sequencing clone quantification. This clonotype was counted between two and nine times. TCRdb reprocessed the PCR reads via MiXCR and lists one record per CDR3 protein. Among about 640,000 distinct CDR3 sequences, just under 20% were seen once, and the ten largest hold roughly 0.9%. The germline CDR1 and CDR2 sequences are MNHEY and SMNVEV (reference sequence). The CDR3 is 14 residues long. The V end lost 0 bases, the J end lost 6 bases, and 12 bases lay between the germline ends. Input material: naive CD8+ T cells from blood, with Jurkat cell RNA spiked in. Subset specified: FACS-sorted CD8+CD4-CCR7+CD45RA+ naive T cells. The clonotype was recovered from a human donor in good health. Some libraries in this study had Jurkat cell RNA spiked in. The rearrangement uses TRBV27 and TRBJ2-7; D possibly uses TRBD1 or TRBD2 (6 bases each). This CDR3 is CASSLSSGALEQYF. DNA of the CDR3: TGTGCCAGCAGTTTATCGTCGGGGGCTCTCGAGCAGTACTTC.